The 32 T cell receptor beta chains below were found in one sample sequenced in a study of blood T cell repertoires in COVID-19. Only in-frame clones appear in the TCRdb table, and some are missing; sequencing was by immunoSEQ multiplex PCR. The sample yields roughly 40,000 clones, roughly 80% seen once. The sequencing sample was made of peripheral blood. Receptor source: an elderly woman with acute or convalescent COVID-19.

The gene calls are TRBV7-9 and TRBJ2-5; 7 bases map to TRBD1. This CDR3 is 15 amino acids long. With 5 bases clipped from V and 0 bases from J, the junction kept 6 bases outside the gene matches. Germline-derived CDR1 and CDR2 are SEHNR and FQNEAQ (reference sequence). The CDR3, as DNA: TGTGCCAGCAGCGCCGGACAGGTCTACCAAGAGACCCAGTACTTC. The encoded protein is CASSAGQVYQETQYF.

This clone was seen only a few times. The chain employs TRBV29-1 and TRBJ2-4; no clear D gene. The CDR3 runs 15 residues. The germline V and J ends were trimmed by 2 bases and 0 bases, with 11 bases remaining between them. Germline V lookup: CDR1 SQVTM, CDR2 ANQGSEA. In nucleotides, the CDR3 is TGCAGCGTTGAACCAATTACGGTAGCCAAAAACATTCAGTACTTC. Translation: CSVEPITVAKNIQYF. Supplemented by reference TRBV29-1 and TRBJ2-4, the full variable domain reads SAVISQKPSRDICQRGTSLTIQCQVDSQVTMMFWYRQQPGQSLTLIATANQGSEATYESGFVIDKFPISRPNLTFSTLTVSNMSPEDSSIYLCSVEPITVAKNIQYFGAGTRLSVL.

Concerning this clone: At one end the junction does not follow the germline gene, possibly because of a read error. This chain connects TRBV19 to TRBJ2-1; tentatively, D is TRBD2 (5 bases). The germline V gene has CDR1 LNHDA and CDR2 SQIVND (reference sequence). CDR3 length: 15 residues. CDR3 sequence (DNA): TGTGCCGGTAGTATCCCTCGCGGGCCATACAATGAGCAGTTCTTC. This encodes CAGSIPRGPYNEQFF.

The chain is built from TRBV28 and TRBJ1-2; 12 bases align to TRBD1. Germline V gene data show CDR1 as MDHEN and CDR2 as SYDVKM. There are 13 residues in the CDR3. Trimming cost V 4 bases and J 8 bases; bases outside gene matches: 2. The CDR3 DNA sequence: TGTGCCAGCAGTTCGGGACAGGGGGCCGGCTACACCTTC. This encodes CASSSGQGAGYTF.

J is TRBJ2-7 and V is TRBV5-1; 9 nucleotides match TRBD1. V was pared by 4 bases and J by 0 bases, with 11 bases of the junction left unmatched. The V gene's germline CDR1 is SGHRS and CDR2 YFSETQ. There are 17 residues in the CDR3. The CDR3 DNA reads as TGCGCCAGCAGCAAGGACCCCCCGGGACAGGGCTCCTACGAGCAGTACTTC. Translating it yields CASSKDPPGQGSYEQYF.

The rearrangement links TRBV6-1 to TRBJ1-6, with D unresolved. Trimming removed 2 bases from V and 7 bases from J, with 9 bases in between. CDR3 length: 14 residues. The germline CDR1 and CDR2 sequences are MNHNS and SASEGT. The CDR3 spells CASSELERNSPLHF. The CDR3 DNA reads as TGTGCCAGCAGTGAATTAGAACGGAATTCACCCCTCCACTTT.

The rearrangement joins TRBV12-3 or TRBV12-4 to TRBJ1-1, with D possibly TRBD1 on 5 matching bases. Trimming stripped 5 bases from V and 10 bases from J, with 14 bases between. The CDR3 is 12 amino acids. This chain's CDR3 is CASSLPGGRAFF. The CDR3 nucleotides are TGTGCCAGCAGTCTCCCCGGGGGTCGAGCTTTCTTT.

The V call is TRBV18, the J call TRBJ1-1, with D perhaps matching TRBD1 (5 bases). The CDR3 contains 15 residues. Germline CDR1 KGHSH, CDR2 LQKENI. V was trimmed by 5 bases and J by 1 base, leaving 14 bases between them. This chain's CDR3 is CASSWTLTENTEAFF. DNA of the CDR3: TGTGCCAGCTCATGGACACTGACAGAGAACACTGAAGCTTTCTTT.

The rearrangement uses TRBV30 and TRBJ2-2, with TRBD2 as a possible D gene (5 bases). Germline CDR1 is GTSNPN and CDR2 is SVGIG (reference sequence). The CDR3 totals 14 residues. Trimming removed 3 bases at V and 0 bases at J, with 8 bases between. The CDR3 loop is CAWRDWANTGELFF. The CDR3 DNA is TGTGCCTGGAGGGACTGGGCGAACACCGGGGAGCTGTTTTTT.

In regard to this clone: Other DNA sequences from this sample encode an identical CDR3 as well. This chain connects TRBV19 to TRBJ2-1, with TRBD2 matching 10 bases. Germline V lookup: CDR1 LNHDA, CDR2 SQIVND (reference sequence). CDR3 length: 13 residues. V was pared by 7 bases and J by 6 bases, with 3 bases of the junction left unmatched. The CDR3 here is CASNVAGGNEQFF. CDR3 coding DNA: TGTGCCAGTAATGTAGCGGGAGGCAATGAGCAGTTCTTC.

This CDR3 is CASSQDGGGRGTQYF. The CDR3 DNA follows: TGTGCCAGCAGCCAAGATGGCGGCGGGAGAGGTACGCAGTATTTT. The rearrangement joins TRBV3-1 (or the pseudogene TRBV3-2) to TRBJ2-3; TRBD2 matches at 7 bases. From germline, CDR1 is LGHDT and CDR2 YNNKEL (reference sequence). The CDR3 has 15 amino acids. Germline trimming cut 0 bases from V and 8 bases from J; bases unmatched to any gene: 8.

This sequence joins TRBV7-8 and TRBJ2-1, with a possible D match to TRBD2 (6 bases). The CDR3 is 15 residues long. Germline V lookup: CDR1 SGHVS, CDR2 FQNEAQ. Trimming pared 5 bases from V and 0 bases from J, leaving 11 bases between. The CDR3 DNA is TGTGCCAGCAGCACTCGGAGGGTCTCCTACAATGAGCAGTTCTTC. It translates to CASSTRRVSYNEQFF.

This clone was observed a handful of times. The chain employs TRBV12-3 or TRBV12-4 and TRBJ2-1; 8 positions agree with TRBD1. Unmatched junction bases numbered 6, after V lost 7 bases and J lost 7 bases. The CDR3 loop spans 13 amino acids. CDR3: CASTQDRVNEQFF. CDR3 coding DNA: TGTGCCAGCACCCAGGACAGGGTAAATGAGCAGTTCTTC.

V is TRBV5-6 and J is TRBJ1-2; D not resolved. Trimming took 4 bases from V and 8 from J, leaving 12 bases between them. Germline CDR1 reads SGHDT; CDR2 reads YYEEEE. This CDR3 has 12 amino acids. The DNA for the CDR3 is TGTGCCAGCAGCCTTGCGGGAGGGGGCTACACCTTC. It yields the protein CASSLAGGGYTF.

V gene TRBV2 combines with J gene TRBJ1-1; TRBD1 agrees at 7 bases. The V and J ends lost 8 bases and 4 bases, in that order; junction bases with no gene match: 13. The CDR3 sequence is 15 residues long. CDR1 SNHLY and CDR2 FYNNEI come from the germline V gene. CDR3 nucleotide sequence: TGTGCCAGCGGCCACACAGGGGTCGGAGGCACTGAAGCTTTCTTT. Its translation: CASGHTGVGGTEAFF.

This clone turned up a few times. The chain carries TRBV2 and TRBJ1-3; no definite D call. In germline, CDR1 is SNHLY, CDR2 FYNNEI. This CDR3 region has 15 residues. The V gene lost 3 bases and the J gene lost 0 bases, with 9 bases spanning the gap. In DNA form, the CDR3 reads TGTGCCAGCAGTGATGACACCTACTCTGGAAACACCATATATTTT. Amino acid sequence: CASSDDTYSGNTIYF.

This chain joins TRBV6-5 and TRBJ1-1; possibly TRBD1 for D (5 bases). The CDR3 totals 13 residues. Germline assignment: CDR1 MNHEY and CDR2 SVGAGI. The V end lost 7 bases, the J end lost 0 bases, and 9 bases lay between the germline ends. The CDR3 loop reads CASTKGLNTEAFF. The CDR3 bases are TGTGCCAGCACCAAGGGGTTGAACACTGAAGCTTTCTTT.

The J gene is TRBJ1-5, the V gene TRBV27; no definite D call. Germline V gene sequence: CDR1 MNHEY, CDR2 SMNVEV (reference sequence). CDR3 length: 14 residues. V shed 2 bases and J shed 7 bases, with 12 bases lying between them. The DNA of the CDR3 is TGTGCCAGCAGTTTACTGCCGACGGAGCAGCCCCAGCATTTT. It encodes CASSLLPTEQPQHF.

The CDR3 loop reads CASFSGTGGVYGYTF. In DNA form, the CDR3 reads TGTGCCAGTTTCTCCGGGACAGGGGGCGTCTATGGCTACACCTTC. The chain links TRBV11-2 to TRBJ1-2; TRBD1 agrees at 12 bases. V shed 9 bases and J 4 bases; nucleotides not matched to a gene: 9. The CDR3 is made up of 15 amino acids. Germline V lookup: CDR1 SGHAT, CDR2 FQNNGV.

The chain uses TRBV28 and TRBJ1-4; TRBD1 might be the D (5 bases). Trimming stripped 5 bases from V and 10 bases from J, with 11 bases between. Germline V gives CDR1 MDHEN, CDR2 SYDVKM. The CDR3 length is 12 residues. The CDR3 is CASSLDRGKLFF. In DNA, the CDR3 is TGTGCCAGCAGTCTTGACAGAGGAAAACTGTTTTTT.

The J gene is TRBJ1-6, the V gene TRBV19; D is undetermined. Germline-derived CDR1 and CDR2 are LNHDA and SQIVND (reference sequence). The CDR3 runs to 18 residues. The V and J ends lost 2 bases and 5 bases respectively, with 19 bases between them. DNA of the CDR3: TGTGCCAGTAGTATAAGGAGACTCTCGGGTGCTGATAATTCACCCCTCCACTTT. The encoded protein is CASSIRRLSGADNSPLHF.

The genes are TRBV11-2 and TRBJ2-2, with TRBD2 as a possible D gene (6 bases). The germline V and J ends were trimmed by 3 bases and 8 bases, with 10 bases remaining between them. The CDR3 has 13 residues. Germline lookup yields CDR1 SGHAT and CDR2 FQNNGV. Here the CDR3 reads CASSFSAGGELFF. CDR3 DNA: TGTGCCAGCAGCTTTAGCGCGGGAGGGGAGCTGTTTTTT. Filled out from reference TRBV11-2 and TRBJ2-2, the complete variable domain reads EAGVAQSPRYKIIEKRQSVAFWCNPISGHATLYWYQQILGQGPKLLIQFQNNGVVDDSQLPKDRFSAERLKGVDSTLKIQPAKLEDSAVYLCASSFSAGGELFFGEGSRLTVL.

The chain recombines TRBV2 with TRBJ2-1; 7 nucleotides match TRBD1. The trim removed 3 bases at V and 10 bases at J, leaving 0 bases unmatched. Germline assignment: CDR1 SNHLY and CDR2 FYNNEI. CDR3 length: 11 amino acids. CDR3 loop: CASSEGQEQFF. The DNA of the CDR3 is TGTGCCAGCAGTGAGGGACAGGAGCAGTTCTTC.

CDR3 in DNA: TGTGCCAGCAGCGTCCTTAGACCTAGCGGGAGGGACCAATGGGGTGAGCATCGTTCGTTGTTCTTC. Its translation: CASSVLRPSGRDQWGEHRSLFF. J is TRBJ2-1 and V is TRBV14; 12 bases line up with TRBD2. The CDR3 length is 22 residues. The junction had 35 bases not matched to a gene; V was cut back by 5 bases and J by 15 bases. The germline CDR1 and CDR2 sequences are SGHDN and FVKESK.

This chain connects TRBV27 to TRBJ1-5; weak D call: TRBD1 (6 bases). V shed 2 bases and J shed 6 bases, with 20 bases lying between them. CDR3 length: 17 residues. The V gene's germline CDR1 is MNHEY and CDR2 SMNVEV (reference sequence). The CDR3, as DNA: TGTGCCAGCAGTTTAAACGGGGGGGCAGGACTCGCTCAGCCCCAGCATTTT. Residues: CASSLNGGAGLAQPQHF.

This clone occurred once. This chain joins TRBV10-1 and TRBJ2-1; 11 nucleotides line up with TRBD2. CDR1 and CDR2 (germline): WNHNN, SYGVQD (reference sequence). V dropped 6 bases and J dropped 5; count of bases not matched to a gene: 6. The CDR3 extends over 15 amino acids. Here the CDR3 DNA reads TGCGCCAGCAGCCCCGGGACTAGCGGCAACAATGAGCAGTTCTTC. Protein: CASSPGTSGNNEQFF.

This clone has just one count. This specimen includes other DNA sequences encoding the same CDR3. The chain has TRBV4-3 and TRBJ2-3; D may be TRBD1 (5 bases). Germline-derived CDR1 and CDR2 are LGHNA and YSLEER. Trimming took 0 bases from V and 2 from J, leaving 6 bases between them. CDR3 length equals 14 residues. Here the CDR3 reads CASSQEGLTDTQYF. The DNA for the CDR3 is TGCGCCAGCAGCCAAGAGGGGCTCACAGATACGCAGTATTTT.

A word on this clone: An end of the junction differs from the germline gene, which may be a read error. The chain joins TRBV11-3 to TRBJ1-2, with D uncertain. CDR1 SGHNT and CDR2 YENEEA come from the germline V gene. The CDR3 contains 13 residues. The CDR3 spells CASSLVGVSAIVF. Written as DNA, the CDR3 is TGTGCCAGCAGCTTAGTAGGTGTCAGCGCGATCGTCTTC.

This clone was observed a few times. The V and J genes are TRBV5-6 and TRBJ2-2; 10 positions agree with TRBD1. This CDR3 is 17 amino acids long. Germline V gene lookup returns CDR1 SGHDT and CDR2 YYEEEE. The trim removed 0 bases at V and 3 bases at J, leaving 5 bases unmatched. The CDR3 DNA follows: TGTGCCAGCAGCTTGGATTGGACAGGGGGAGACACCGGGGAGCTGTTTTTT. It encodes CASSLDWTGGDTGELFF. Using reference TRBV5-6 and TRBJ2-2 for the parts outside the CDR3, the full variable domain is DAGVTQSPTHLIKTRGQQVTLRCSPKSGHDTVSWYQQALGQGPQFIFQYYEEEERQRGNFPDRFSGHQFPNYSSELNVNALLLGDSALYLCASSLDWTGGDTGELFFGEGSRLTVL.

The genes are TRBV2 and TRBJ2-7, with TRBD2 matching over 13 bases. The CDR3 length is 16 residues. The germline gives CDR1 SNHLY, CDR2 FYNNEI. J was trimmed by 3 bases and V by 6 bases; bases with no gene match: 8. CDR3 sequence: CASSLSGLAGFYEQYF. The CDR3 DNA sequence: TGTGCCAGCAGCCTTTCGGGACTAGCGGGGTTCTACGAGCAGTACTTC. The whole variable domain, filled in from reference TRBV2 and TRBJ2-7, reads EPEVTQTPSHQVTQMGQEVILRCVPISNHLYFYWYRQILGQKVEFLVSFYNNEISEKSEIFDDQFSVERPDGSNFTLKIRSTKLEDSAMYFCASSLSGLAGFYEQYFGPGTRLTVT.

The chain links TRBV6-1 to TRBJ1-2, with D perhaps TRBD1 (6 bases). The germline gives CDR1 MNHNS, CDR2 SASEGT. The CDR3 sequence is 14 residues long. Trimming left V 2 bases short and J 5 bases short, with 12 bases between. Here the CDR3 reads CASSEFTGLYGYTF. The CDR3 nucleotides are TGTGCCAGCAGTGAATTTACAGGGCTGTATGGCTACACCTTC.

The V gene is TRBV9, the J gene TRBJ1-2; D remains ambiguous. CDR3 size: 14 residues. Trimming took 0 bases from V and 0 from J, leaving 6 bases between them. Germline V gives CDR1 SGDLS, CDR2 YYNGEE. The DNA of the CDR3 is TGTGCCAGCAGCGTAGGCGACACTAACTATGGCTACACCTTC. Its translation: CASSVGDTNYGYTF. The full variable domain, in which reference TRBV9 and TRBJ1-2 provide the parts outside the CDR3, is DSGVTQTPKHLITATGQRVTLRCSPRSGDLSVYWYQQSLDQGLQFLIQYYNGEERAKGNILERFSAQQFPDLHSELNLSSLELGDSALYFCASSVGDTNYGYTFGSGTRLTVV.